This T cell receptor beta chain stems from a study of blood T cell repertoires in COVID-19 (dated by TCRdb to 2018 to 2021). In the study overall: Collaborator samples came from the United States, Italy and Spain and covered acute and convalescent phases of COVID-19. The material from the prospective study consisted of cDNA or gDNA derived from T cells, B-cell-depleted T cells, or PBMCs. Where available, HLA class I and class II types were taken from metadata supplied by the sample provider and were not determined by assay-based typing. The samples were drawn from two sources: the first 160 participants of the ongoing ImmuneRACE study, and 1,000 to 1,500 subjects contributed by 6 global collaborators. The dataset comprised deeply sampled blood TCRbeta repertoires from subjects exposed to, actively infected with, or recovered from COVID-19. Nearly every sample came with metadata listing a de-identified subject ID, COVID-19 status, age in years and sex. A freely available public database, intended as a resource for researchers studying the immune response to SARS-CoV-2, is where the repertoires were released. Study-level results and caveats: How much clinical and demographic metadata was included differed by source and by participant, and the metadata was provided uncurated.

To note about this clone: The target of this receptor is not known. Per-base quality was not reported, and no clone a single base away is much larger than it.

TCRbeta CDR3 regions were amplified from genomic DNA using the immunoSEQ Assay, a bias-controlled multiplex PCR. In the original analysis: Nucleated cell counts per sample were estimated from amplification of reference gene primers within the assay. To quantify the absolute abundance of each unique TCRbeta CDR3 rearrangement, sequence reads were collapsed and filtered. For each sample, productive Simpson clonality was calculated as the square root of Simpson's diversity index across productive rearrangements. Here the immuneACCESS table is served through TCRdb, limited to in-frame sequences with V and J called. Missing clones are a known gap in these copies; in checked studies unresolved V genes cover under half, and the rest lacks a known reason. The DNA gave D and trimming, while V, J and clone size come from that table. The sample table contains around 150,000 clones; only one count was recorded for 65% to 90% of them. The ten most abundant clones make up roughly 9.1% of the sample.

Each collaborating institution followed its own protocols to collect whole blood in K2EDTA tubes. For TCRbeta analysis, collaborator samples were shipped as frozen whole blood, as isolated PBMCs, or as DNA extracted from either sample type. Via the germline V gene (reference sequence), CDR1 is MNHEY and CDR2 SMNVEV. Trimming accounts for 6 bases at V and 0 bases at J, while the number of junction bases matched to no gene is 15. The CDR3 runs 19 residues from the cysteine to the phenylalanine. CDR3 DNA only is kept here, 57 bases in frame from base 1. The chain employs TRBV27 and TRBJ1-5, with 9 bases matching TRBD1. Sequencing used peripheral blood. The clonotype was recovered from an older woman with active or convalescent COVID-19. The DNA sequence reads TGTGCCAGCAGACGAAGTTCCGGGACAGGGTCTTTTAGCAATCAGCCCCAGCATTTT. Its protein product is CASRRSSGTGSFSNQPQHF.